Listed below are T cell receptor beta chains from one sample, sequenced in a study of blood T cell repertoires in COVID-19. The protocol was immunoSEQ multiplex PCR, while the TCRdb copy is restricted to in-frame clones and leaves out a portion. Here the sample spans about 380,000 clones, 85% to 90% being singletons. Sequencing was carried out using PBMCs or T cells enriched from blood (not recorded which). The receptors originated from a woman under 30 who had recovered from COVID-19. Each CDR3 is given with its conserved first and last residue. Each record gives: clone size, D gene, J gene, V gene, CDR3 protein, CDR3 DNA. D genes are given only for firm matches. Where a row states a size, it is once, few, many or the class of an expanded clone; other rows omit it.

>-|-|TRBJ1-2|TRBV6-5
CASRKYRVEDGYTF
TGTGCCAGCAGGAAATACAGGGTCGAGGACGGCTACACCTTC
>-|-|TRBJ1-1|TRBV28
CASSLYPQGSYAEAFF
TGTGCCAGCAGTCTCTACCCACAGGGTAGCTACGCTGAAGCTTTCTTT
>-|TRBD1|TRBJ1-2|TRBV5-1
CASRAPGQPNYGYTF
TGCGCCAGCAGGGCTCCGGGACAGCCTAACTATGGCTACACCTTC
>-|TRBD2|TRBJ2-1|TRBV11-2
CASSNQRGHYNEQFF
TGTGCCAGCAGCAACCAGCGGGGGCACTACAATGAGCAGTTCTTC
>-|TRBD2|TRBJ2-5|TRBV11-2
CASSLSPGLGLQETQYF
TGTGCCAGCAGCTTATCCCCGGGACTAGGACTCCAAGAGACCCAGTACTTC
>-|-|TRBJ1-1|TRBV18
CASSRGSPVVNTEAFF
TGTGCCAGCTCACGAGGGAGCCCGGTGGTGAACACTGAAGCTTTCTTT
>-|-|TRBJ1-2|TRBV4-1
CASSQDRQVFYGYTF
TGCGCCAGCAGCCAAGATCGACAGGTCTTCTATGGCTACACCTTC
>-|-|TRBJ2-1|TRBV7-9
CASSPFTNERFF
TGTGCCAGCAGCCCCTTCACGAATGAGCGGTTCTTC
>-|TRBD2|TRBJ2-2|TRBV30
CAWSSGGTGELFF
TGTGCCTGGAGTTCCGGGGGGACCGGGGAGCTGTTTTTT
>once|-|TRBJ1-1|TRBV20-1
CSAFLNTEAFF
TGCAGTGCTTTTTTAAACACTGAAGCTTTCTTT
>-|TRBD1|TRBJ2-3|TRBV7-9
CASSRQPGQGTDTQYF
TGTGCCAGCAGCCGACAACCGGGACAGGGCACAGATACGCAGTATTTT
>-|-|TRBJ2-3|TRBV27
CASTLGLSSTDTQYF
TGTGCCAGCACCCTGGGGCTTTCTAGCACAGATACGCAGTATTTT
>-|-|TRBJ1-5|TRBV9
CASSVGPGTGGNQPQHF
TGTGCCAGCAGCGTAGGCCCAGGGACTGGAGGCAATCAGCCCCAGCATTTT
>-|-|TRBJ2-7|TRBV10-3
CAISVGRGSYEQYF
TGTGCCATCAGTGTGGGCAGGGGCTCCTACGAGCAGTACTTC
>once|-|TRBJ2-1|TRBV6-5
CASSYRGPGGMNEQFF
TGTGCCAGCAGTTACAGGGGGCCAGGGGGGATGAATGAGCAGTTCTTC
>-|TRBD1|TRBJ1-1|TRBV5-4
CASSPRTGGTNTEAFF
TGTGCCAGCAGCCCGCGGACAGGGGGTACGAACACTGAAGCTTTCTTT
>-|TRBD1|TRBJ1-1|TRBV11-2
CASSDYRGPTNTEAFF
TGTGCCAGCAGCGATTACAGGGGCCCGACGAACACTGAAGCTTTCTTT
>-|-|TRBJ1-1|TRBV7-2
CASSLWRGEAFF
TGTGCCAGCAGCTTATGGCGAGGTGAAGCTTTCTTT
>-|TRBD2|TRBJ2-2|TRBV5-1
CASSPAGGGTGELFF
TGCGCCAGCAGCCCCGCGGGGGGCGGCACCGGGGAGCTGTTTTTT
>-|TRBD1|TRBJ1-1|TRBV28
CASSPSDRRAEAFF
TGTGCCAGCAGCCCCTCGGACAGGAGAGCTGAAGCTTTCTTT
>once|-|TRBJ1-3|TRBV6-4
CASSRSLSGNTIYF
TGTGCCAGCAGTAGGAGCTTAAGCGGAAACACCATATATTTT
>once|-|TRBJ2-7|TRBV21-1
CASSPYGSDRLSYEQYF
TGTGCCAGCAGCCCCTACGGGTCCGACAGACTTTCCTACGAGCAGTACTTC
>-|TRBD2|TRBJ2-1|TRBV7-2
CASSRTSGGYNEQFF
TGTGCCAGCAGCCGGACTAGCGGGGGCTACAATGAGCAGTTCTTC
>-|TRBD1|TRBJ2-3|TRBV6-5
CASRDRPQGVNTQYF
TGTGCCAGCAGGGACAGGCCCCAAGGAGTGAATACGCAGTATTTT
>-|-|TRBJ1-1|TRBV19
CASSIDLRQTEAFF
TGTGCCAGTAGTATAGATCTAAGGCAGACAGAAGCTTTCTTT
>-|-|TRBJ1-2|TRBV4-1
CASSQEALSNYGYTF
TGCGCCAGCAGCCAAGAAGCCCTTTCTAACTATGGCTACACCTTC
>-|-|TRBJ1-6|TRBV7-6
CASSLEGQNNSPLHF
TGTGCCAGCAGCTTAGAAGGACAGAATAATTCACCCCTCCACTTT
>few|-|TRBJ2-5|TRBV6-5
CASSYPGAETQYF
TGTGCCAGCAGTTACCCAGGTGCGGAGACCCAGTACTTC
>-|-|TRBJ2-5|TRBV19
CASTPRRGMETQYF
TGTGCCAGTACTCCCCGCCGGGGAATGGAGACCCAGTACTTC
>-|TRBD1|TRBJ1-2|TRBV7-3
CASSLDRRQGVGGYTF
TGTGCCAGCAGCTTGGATAGAAGACAGGGGGTCGGTGGCTACACCTTC
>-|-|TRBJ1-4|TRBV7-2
CASSLVGGESKKLFF
TGTGCCAGCAGCTTAGTAGGAGGAGAATCGAAAAAACTGTTTTTT
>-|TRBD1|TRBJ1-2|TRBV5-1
CASSTGGKDYGYTF
TGCGCCAGCTCTACAGGGGGGAAGGACTATGGCTACACCTTC
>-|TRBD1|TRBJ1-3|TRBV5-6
CASSSIEAYRGAGNTIYF
TGTGCCAGCAGCTCTATTGAAGCCTACAGGGGAGCTGGAAACACCATATATTTT
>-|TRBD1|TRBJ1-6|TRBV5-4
CASSSNLQGSSYNSPLHF
TGTGCCAGCAGCTCGAATCTACAGGGGAGCTCCTATAATTCACCCCTCCACTTT
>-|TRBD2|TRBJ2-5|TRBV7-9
CASSLGLDGTQYF
TGTGCCAGCAGCTTGGGACTAGACGGGACCCAGTACTTC
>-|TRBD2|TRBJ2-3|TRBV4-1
CASSQLHYGGAGTDTQYF
TGCGCCAGCAGCCAACTCCATTACGGGGGGGCCGGGACAGATACGCAGTATTTT
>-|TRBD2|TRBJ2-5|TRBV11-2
CASSPGTSGGEAQYF
TGTGCCAGCAGCCCCGGGACTAGCGGGGGGGAGGCCCAGTACTTC
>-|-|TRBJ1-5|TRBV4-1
CASSQSLGGPGQPQHF
TGCGCCAGCAGCCAATCACTGGGGGGGCCGGGGCAGCCCCAGCATTTT
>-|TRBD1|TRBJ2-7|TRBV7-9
CASSFGTGAYEQYF
TGTGCCAGCAGCTTCGGGACAGGGGCTTACGAGCAGTACTTC
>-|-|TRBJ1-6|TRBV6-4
CAGDAGGTKNSPLHF
TGTGCCGGAGATGCCGGGGGGACAAAGAATTCACCCCTCCACTTT
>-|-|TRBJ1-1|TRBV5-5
CASSWTADTEAFF
TGTGCCAGCAGCTGGACAGCGGACACTGAAGCTTTCTTT
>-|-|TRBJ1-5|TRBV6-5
CASSYGRYSNQPQHF
TGTGCCAGCAGTTATGGCCGATATAGCAATCAGCCCCAGCATTTT
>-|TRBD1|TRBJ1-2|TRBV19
CASSMTGGAYGYTF
TGTGCCAGTAGTATGACAGGGGGGGCATACGGCTACACCTTC
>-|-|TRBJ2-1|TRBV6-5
CASHRLYPYNEQFF
TGTGCCAGCCATCGACTCTACCCGTACAATGAGCAGTTCTTC
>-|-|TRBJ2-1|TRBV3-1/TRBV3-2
CASGQGGWNEQFF
TGTGCCAGCGGCCAAGGTGGCTGGAATGAGCAGTTCTTC